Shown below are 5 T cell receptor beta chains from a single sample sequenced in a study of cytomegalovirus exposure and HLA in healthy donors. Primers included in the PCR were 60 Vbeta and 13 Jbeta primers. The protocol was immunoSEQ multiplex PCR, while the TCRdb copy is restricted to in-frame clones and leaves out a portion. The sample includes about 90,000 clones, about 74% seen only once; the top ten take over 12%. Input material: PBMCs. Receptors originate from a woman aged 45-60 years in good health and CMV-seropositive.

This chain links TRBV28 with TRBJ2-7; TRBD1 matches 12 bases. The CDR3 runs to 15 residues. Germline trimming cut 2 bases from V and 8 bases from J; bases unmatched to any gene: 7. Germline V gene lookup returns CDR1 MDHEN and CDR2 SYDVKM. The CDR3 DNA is TGTGCCAGCAGTTTAAGGGGACAGGGGGCGCAGAAGCAGTACTTC. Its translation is CASSLRGQGAQKQYF.

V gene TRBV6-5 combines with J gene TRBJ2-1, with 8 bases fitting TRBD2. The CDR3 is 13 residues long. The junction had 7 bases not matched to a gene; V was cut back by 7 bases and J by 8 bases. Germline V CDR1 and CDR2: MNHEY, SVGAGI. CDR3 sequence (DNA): TGTGCCAGCACATGGAGCGGGAGTGATGAGCAGTTCTTC. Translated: CASTWSGSDEQFF.

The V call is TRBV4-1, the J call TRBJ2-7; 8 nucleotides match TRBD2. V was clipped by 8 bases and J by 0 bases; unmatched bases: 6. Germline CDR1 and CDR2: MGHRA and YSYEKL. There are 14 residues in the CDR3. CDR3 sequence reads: CASAQRESSYEQYF. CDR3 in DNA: TGCGCCAGCGCCCAGCGGGAGAGCTCCTACGAGCAGTACTTC.

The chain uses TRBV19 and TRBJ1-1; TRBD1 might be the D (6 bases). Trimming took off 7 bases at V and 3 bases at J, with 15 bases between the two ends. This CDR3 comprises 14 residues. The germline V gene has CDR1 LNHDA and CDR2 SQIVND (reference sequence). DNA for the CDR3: TGTGCCAGTAAACGGACAGACCGGGACACTGAAGCTTTCTTT. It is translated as CASKRTDRDTEAFF.

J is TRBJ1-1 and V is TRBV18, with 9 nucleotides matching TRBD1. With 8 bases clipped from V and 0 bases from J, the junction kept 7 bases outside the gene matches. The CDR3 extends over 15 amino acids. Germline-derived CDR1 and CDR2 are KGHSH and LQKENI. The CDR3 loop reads CASRDRVRLNTEAFF. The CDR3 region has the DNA TGTGCCAGCCGGGACAGGGTGAGGCTGAACACTGAAGCTTTCTTT.